Listed below are T cell receptor beta chains from one sample, sequenced in a study of T cell responses to AZD1222 COVID-19 vaccine. Profiled with immunoSEQ multiplex PCR; TCRdb holds only in-frame clones, not every one. This repertoire shows about 35,000 clones, around 86% found once; its top ten account for 9.5% to 12%. This specimen consisted of peripheral blood, obtained 28 days after the second AZD1222 dose. The receptors were sampled from an adult who received the AZD1222 COVID-19 vaccine. The CDR3 runs from the conserved cysteine through the conserved F or W. D genes are given only for firm matches. Clone size is stated in some rows and not others, as once, few, many or a class when expanded.

clone size	D gene	V gene	J gene	CDR3 DNA	CDR3 protein
once	.	TRBV7-2	TRBJ2-2	TGTGCCAGCAGCTTAGGCAGGGCGGACACCGGGGAGCTGTTTTTT	CASSLGRADTGELFF
.	.	TRBV5-6	TRBJ1-6	TGTGCCAGCAGCCCCGACAGAAGCTCCTATAATTCACCCCTCCACTTT	CASSPDRSSYNSPLHF
.	TRBD1	TRBV29-1	TRBJ1-2	TGCAGCGTTGGGTACAGGGGAGGGTATGGCTACACCTTC	CSVGYRGGYGYTF
.	.	TRBV7-6	TRBJ2-3	TGTGCCAGCAGCTTAGCGTCTAGCGCCCGCACAGATACGCAGTATTTT	CASSLASSARTDTQYF
.	TRBD1	TRBV6-5	TRBJ2-2	TGTGCCAGCAGAGGGACAGGAGTTACCGGGGAGCTGTTTTTT	CASRGTGVTGELFF
.	.	TRBV6-5	TRBJ1-1	TGTGCCAGCAGTCTCTTGGGGAACACTGAAGCTTTCTTT	CASSLLGNTEAFF
.	.	TRBV3-1/TRBV3-2	TRBJ1-2	TGTGCCAGCAGCCAAGAGGGGAGGGCAGGCTCTGGCTACACCTTC	CASSQEGRAGSGYTF
.	.	TRBV7-2	TRBJ2-7	TGTGCCAGCAGCTCCCGGGTCATGGAGCAGTACTTC	CASSSRVMEQYF
.	.	TRBV6-5	TRBJ1-5	TGTGCCAGCAGTTACTCGAGGTATAGCAATCAGCCCCAGCATTTT	CASSYSRYSNQPQHF
.	.	TRBV7-8	TRBJ1-2	TGTGCCAGCAGCTCCGTTGGGGACACTGGCTACACCTTC	CASSSVGDTGYTF
few	TRBD1	TRBV30	TRBJ2-5	TGTGCCTGGAGTCGGACAGGGGCGCAAGAGACCCAGTACTTC	CAWSRTGAQETQYF
.	.	TRBV5-8	TRBJ2-7	TGTGCCAGCAGCTTCGGGGTTGAGTCCTACGAGCAGTACTTC	CASSFGVESYEQYF
.	.	TRBV18	TRBJ1-2	TGTGCCAGCTCACCAGAGTACGGCAACTATGGCTACACCTTC	CASSPEYGNYGYTF